A single sample gave rise to the 11 T cell receptor beta chains below, sequenced in a study of PD-1 blockade in classical Hodgkin lymphoma. Each patient experienced a relapse that followed autologous stem cell transplantation, and brentuximab vedotin exposure varied. The table came from immunoSEQ multiplex PCR; TCRdb's copy has only in-frame clones and leaves some out. The table has around 41,000 clones, about 65% seen once. The material sequenced was peripheral blood mononuclear cells (PBMCs), taken before the second cycle of nivolumab. The receptors originated from a human donor with classical Hodgkin lymphoma.

V is TRBV4-2 and J is TRBJ1-2, with D possibly being TRBD1 (6 bases). V was pared by 1 base and J by 7 bases, with 16 bases between. CDR1 and CDR2 from the germline V gene are LGHNA and YNFKEQ. This CDR3 comprises 15 residues. CDR3 sequence (DNA): TGTGCCAGCAGCCAAGGCGGGGTAGACAGGAGTGGCTACACCTTC. Its translation is CASSQGGVDRSGYTF.

V gene TRBV5-4 combines with J gene TRBJ2-5; 10 nucleotides agree with TRBD2. Germline CDR1 SGHNT, CDR2 YYREEE (reference sequence). CDR3 length equals 18 residues. With V trimmed by 0 bases and J by 5 bases, 13 bases remained unmatched. The CDR3 reads CASSLVDRAGGVGETQYF. CDR3 bases: TGTGCCAGCAGCTTGGTGGATAGAGCGGGGGGGGTTGGTGAGACCCAGTACTTC.

This chain joins TRBV7-9 and TRBJ1-1, with D perhaps matching TRBD1 (6 bases). Trimming removed 5 bases from V and 8 bases from J, with 12 bases in between. The germline V gene encodes CDR1 SEHNR and CDR2 FQNEAQ (reference sequence). CDR3 size: 12 residues. CDR3 in amino acids: CASSPGGWEAFF. CDR3 DNA: TGTGCCAGCAGCCCCGGGGGCTGGGAAGCTTTCTTT.

The gene calls are TRBV28 and TRBJ2-5; possibly TRBD1 for D (6 bases). Germline values: CDR1 MDHEN, CDR2 SYDVKM. CDR3 length: 14 residues. Trimming took off 2 bases at V and 5 bases at J, with 12 bases between the two ends. CDR3: CASSLGQLYETQYF. In nucleotides, the CDR3 is TGTGCCAGCAGTTTAGGACAGTTATATGAGACCCAGTACTTC.

This clone was found once. The junction shows a germline mismatch at one end, possibly a read error. This CDR3 is CASSQDRSGTYRRGYTF. In nucleotides, the CDR3 is TGCGCCAGCAGCCAAGATCGTTCCGGGACATATCGAAGGGGCTACACCTTC. V usage is TRBV5-8 and J usage is TRBJ1-2, with TRBD1 as a possible D gene (6 bases). The CDR3 is 17 amino acids. Germline assignment: CDR1 SGHTS and CDR2 YDEGEE.

This chain joins TRBV11-2 and TRBJ2-1; no reliable D call. The ends were cut back, 0 bases at V and 0 bases at J, with 9 bases in the middle. The germline V gene has CDR1 SGHAT and CDR2 FQNNGV. This CDR3 has 16 residues. The CDR3 coding sequence is TGTGCCAGCAGCTTAGATCCGGCAAGCTCCTACAATGAGCAGTTCTTC. This encodes CASSLDPASSYNEQFF. The whole variable domain, remainder taken from reference TRBV11-2 and TRBJ2-1, is EAGVAQSPRYKIIEKRQSVAFWCNPISGHATLYWYQQILGQGPKLLIQFQNNGVVDDSQLPKDRFSAERLKGVDSTLKIQPAKLEDSAVYLCASSLDPASSYNEQFFGPGTRLTVL.

This chain uses TRBV29-1 with TRBJ2-1, with D perhaps assigned TRBD1 or TRBD2 (6 bases each). V lost 4 bases, J lost 1 base, and 17 bases lay in between. The germline V gene has CDR1 SQVTM and CDR2 ANQGSEA. There are 16 residues in the CDR3. The CDR3 sequence: CSVGGARGGSYNEQFF. CDR3 in DNA: TGCAGCGTTGGCGGGGCCAGGGGTGGTTCCTACAATGAGCAGTTCTTC.

The J gene is TRBJ2-3, the V gene TRBV7-2; D ambiguous. Germline assignment: CDR1 SGHTA and CDR2 FQGNSA. This CDR3 is built from 13 residues. The V end lost 5 bases, the J end lost 4 bases, and 10 bases lay between the germline ends. Written as DNA, the CDR3 is TGTGCCAGCAGCCCCGCCATCTCAGATACGCAGTATTTT. It yields the protein CASSPAISDTQYF. Full variable domain (rest looked up from reference TRBV7-2 and TRBJ2-3): GAGVSQSPSNKVTEKGKDVELRCDPISGHTALYWYRQSLGQGLEFLIYFQGNSAPDKSGLPSDRFSAERTGGSVSTLTIQRTQQEDSAVYLCASSPAISDTQYFGPGTRLTVL.

The V and J genes are TRBV7-2 and TRBJ2-7, with D perhaps matching TRBD2 (6 bases). The CDR3 extends over 12 amino acids. Germline lookup yields CDR1 SGHTA and CDR2 FQGNSA. V was trimmed by 3 bases and J by 7 bases, leaving 10 bases between them. CDR3 region: CASSFGGREQYF. The DNA for the CDR3 is TGTGCCAGCAGCTTCGGGGGTCGGGAGCAGTACTTC.

V usage is TRBV6-6 and J usage is TRBJ2-3; D ambiguous. The ends were cut back, 7 bases at V and 5 bases at J, with 10 bases in the middle. The V gene's germline CDR1 is MNHNY and CDR2 SVGAGI (reference sequence). The CDR3 sequence is 12 residues long. CDR3 sequence reads: CASTLLGDTQYF. The CDR3 region has the DNA TGTGCCAGCACCTTACTGGGAGATACGCAGTATTTT.

The rearrangement uses TRBV7-3 and TRBJ2-5; D remains unclear. CDR3 size: 15 residues. V lost 6 bases to trimming and J lost 6 bases, with 20 bases between them. Per the germline V gene, CDR1 is SGHTA and CDR2 is FQGTGA. In DNA form, the CDR3 reads TGTGCCAGCAGTCTGAGCCCGGACCATCCCAAGACCCAGTACTTC. Translating it yields CASSLSPDHPKTQYF.